These 14 T cell receptor beta chains were all obtained from the same sample, sequenced in a study of CD8 T cells in Susac syndrome. RNA amounts of roughly 0.5 to 1 ug underwent reverse transcription with random hexamers. Using its own MiXCR run on the immunoSEQ multiplex PCR reads, TCRdb lists one record per CDR3 protein. The top ten clones hold over 0.1% of a sample with some 130,000 distinct CDR3 sequences, less than 95% of them seen once. Sequencing was done on a sample of CD4+ T cells from PBMCs. These receptors were collected from a human donor with multiple sclerosis.

The chain couples TRBV7-8 to TRBJ2-3; 8 bases line up with TRBD2. Germline lookup yields CDR1 SGHVS and CDR2 FQNEAQ. V shed 4 bases and J 4 bases; nucleotides not matched to a gene: 7. This CDR3 has 15 residues. The CDR3 loop reads CASSSRGGLSDTQYF. The CDR3 nucleotides read TGTGCCAGCAGCTCTCGGGGGGGCTTGTCAGATACGCAGTATTTT.

The chain has TRBV14 and TRBJ2-3; perhaps TRBD1 as D (5 bases). The length of the CDR3 is 15 residues. Trimming removed 1 base at V and 4 bases at J, with 12 bases between. CDR1 and CDR2 from the germline V gene are SGHDN and FVKESK. The CDR3 loop is CASSQVKGIPDTQYF. In DNA form, the CDR3 reads TGTGCCAGCAGCCAAGTAAAGGGGATCCCAGATACGCAGTATTTT.

The chain combines TRBV20-1 with TRBJ2-2, with a tentative D call TRBD2 (5 bases). The CDR3 is 13 residues long. Looked up from germline, CDR1 is DFQATT and CDR2 is SNEGSKA (reference sequence). Trimming left V 6 bases short and J 0 bases short, with 8 bases between. The CDR3, as DNA: TGCAGTGCCAGCGGAGCGAACACCGGGGAGCTGTTTTTT. Translation gives CSASGANTGELFF.

The CDR3, as DNA: TGTGCCAGCAGTTTAGCCAGGGGGCTACAATCGAATGAAAAACTGTTTTTT. Amino acids: CASSLARGLQSNEKLFF. The V call is TRBV6-2 or TRBV6-3, the J call TRBJ1-4; 8 bases align to TRBD1. The CDR3 contains 17 residues. Germline V CDR1 and CDR2: MNHEY, SVGEGT. V lost 4 bases to trimming and J lost 5 bases; unmatched junction nucleotides: 12.

V usage is TRBV7-2 and J usage is TRBJ1-4, with unresolved D. Looked up from germline, CDR1 is SGHTA and CDR2 is FQGNSA. Trimming left V 5 bases short and J 8 bases short, with 12 bases between. The CDR3 contains 13 residues. The CDR3: CASSPQVREKLFF. CDR3 coding DNA: TGTGCCAGCAGCCCCCAGGTCCGGGAAAAACTGTTTTTT.

The chain carries TRBV19 and TRBJ1-5; unclear D gene. The CDR3 runs 17 residues. Between the trimmed V and J ends, which lost 2 bases and 3 bases, there was a span of 17 bases. In germline, CDR1 is LNHDA, CDR2 SQIVND (reference sequence). Here the CDR3 DNA reads TGTGCCAGTAGTATACGGGCAACCGACGGATACAATCAGCCCCAGCATTTT. It codes for CASSIRATDGYNQPQHF.

V usage is TRBV30 and J usage is TRBJ1-5; 12 bases match TRBD1. Per germline, CDR1 GTSNPN and CDR2 SVGIG (reference sequence). This CDR3 region has 15 residues. V shed 5 bases, J shed 4 bases, and the junction held 6 bases outside the gene matches. CDR3: CAWAAGQGANQPQHF. The DNA for the CDR3 is TGTGCCTGGGCCGCGGGACAGGGGGCAAATCAGCCCCAGCATTTT.

V usage is TRBV23-1 and J usage is TRBJ2-2; D not certain. TRBV23-1 is an ORF for which the function is uncertain. The CDR3 sequence is 14 residues long. V shed 4 bases and J shed 2 bases, with 8 bases lying between them. The CDR3 DNA is TGCGCCAGCAGTCTTCCTACAAACACCGGGGAGCTGTTTTTT. It encodes CASSLPTNTGELFF.

J is TRBJ1-1 and V is TRBV19; possible D gene TRBD1, 6 bases. CDR1 and CDR2 from the germline V gene are LNHDA and SQIVND (reference sequence). The CDR3 is 14 residues long. Between the trimmed V and J ends, which lost 8 bases and 1 base, there was a span of 14 bases. This chain's CDR3 is CASGQGLGNTEAFF. The CDR3 bases are TGTGCCAGTGGGCAGGGGCTTGGGAACACTGAAGCTTTCTTT.

CDR3 DNA sequence: TGCAGCGTTGAGCCGGGGCCCGACGAGCAGTACTTC. This encodes CSVEPGPDEQYF. The rearrangement links TRBV29-1 to TRBJ2-7; D is perhaps TRBD1 or TRBD2 (5 bases each). In germline, CDR1 is SQVTM, CDR2 ANQGSEA. Trimming took off 3 bases at V and 5 bases at J, with 11 bases between the two ends. This CDR3 spans 12 amino acids.

This chain links TRBV2 with TRBJ1-3, with 9 positions matching TRBD1. V was pared by 6 bases and J by 4 bases, with 4 bases of the junction left unmatched. There are 14 residues in the CDR3. The germline CDR1 and CDR2 sequences are SNHLY and FYNNEI. This CDR3 is CASRGTGTGNTIYF. For the CDR3, the DNA is TGTGCCAGCAGGGGGACAGGGACGGGAAACACCATATATTTT.

The chain carries TRBV30 and TRBJ1-1; D remains ambiguous. Trimming left V 4 bases short and J 3 bases short, with 9 bases between. This CDR3 comprises 12 residues. The germline V gene encodes CDR1 GTSNPN and CDR2 SVGIG (reference sequence). CDR3 loop: CAWTLRYTEAFF. CDR3 DNA: TGTGCCTGGACCCTCCGGTACACTGAAGCTTTCTTT.

The chain carries TRBV7-9 and TRBJ1-2; D uncertain. The CDR3 has 10 amino acids. V was clipped by 9 bases and J by 7 bases, with 9 bases between them. The V gene's germline CDR1 is SEHNR and CDR2 FQNEAQ (reference sequence). Here the CDR3 DNA reads TGTGCCAGTTCGGAGGTTGGCTACACCTTC. This encodes CASSEVGYTF.

Only one count was recorded for this clonotype. This chain joins TRBV20-1 and TRBJ1-1; D call uncertain. Germline V gene data show CDR1 as DFQATT and CDR2 as SNEGSKA (reference sequence). The CDR3 is 12 residues long. The ends were cut back, 7 bases at V and 1 base at J, with 10 bases in the middle. In DNA form, the CDR3 reads TGCAGTGTCCCACGGAGGAACACTGAAGCTTTCTTT. Protein sequence: CSVPRRNTEAFF.